One and the same sample provided the 12 T cell receptor beta chains below, sequenced in a study of T cell responses to AZD1222 COVID-19 vaccine. Data came from immunoSEQ multiplex PCR; TCRdb stores just in-frame clones and leaves some out. The table lists roughly 66,000 clones, around 89% of them singletons, with around 4.8% in the top ten. The material was peripheral blood, obtained 28 days after the second dose of the MenACWY control vaccine. The receptors originated from an adult who received the MenACWY meningococcal vaccine as a control.

The gene calls are TRBV5-4 and TRBJ1-1; D ambiguous. This CDR3 has 14 amino acids. Germline V gives CDR1 SGHNT, CDR2 YYREEE (reference sequence). The V gene lost 1 base and the J gene lost 3 bases, with 10 bases spanning the gap. CDR3 in amino acids: CASSLNLGDTEAFF. DNA of the CDR3: TGTGCCAGCAGCTTGAATCTCGGGGACACTGAAGCTTTCTTT.

This chain uses TRBV6-5 with TRBJ1-5; no clear D gene. The germline V and J ends were trimmed by 8 bases and 3 bases, with 11 bases remaining between them. Per germline, CDR1 MNHEY and CDR2 SVGAGI. CDR3 length: 13 amino acids. The CDR3, as DNA: TGTGCCAGCGGTCGAGGGAACAATCAGCCCCAGCATTTT. Translated, it gives CASGRGNNQPQHF.

This chain connects TRBV30 to TRBJ1-1; 7 positions agree with TRBD1. V trimming: 5 bases; J trimming: 2 bases; junction bases outside the gene matches: 8. This CDR3 has 14 residues. In germline, CDR1 is GTSNPN, CDR2 SVGIG (reference sequence). CDR3 bases: TGTGCCTGGTCCCCCGGGACAGCTAACACTGAAGCTTTCTTT. Its protein is CAWSPGTANTEAFF.

The J gene is TRBJ1-1, the V gene TRBV28; D call uncertain. Germline CDR1 MDHEN, CDR2 SYDVKM. This CDR3 is built from 14 residues. V shed 3 bases and J shed 3 bases, with 11 bases lying between them. CDR3 in DNA: TGTGCCAGCAGTTTCTCAAGGAAATACACTGAAGCTTTCTTT. Its protein is CASSFSRKYTEAFF.

The chain couples TRBV9 to TRBJ2-1; TRBD2 is a possible D gene (6 bases). Trimming left V 3 bases short and J 8 bases short, with 21 bases between. The CDR3 totals 16 residues. CDR1 and CDR2 from the germline V gene are SGDLS and YYNGEE. The CDR3 sequence: CASSGPVAAVVDEQFF. CDR3 coding DNA: TGTGCCAGCAGCGGGCCAGTAGCGGCGGTCGTAGATGAGCAGTTCTTC.

V gene TRBV28 combines with J gene TRBJ1-1; D is uncertain. Trimming took 0 bases from V and 0 from J, leaving 11 bases between them. Germline V gives CDR1 MDHEN, CDR2 SYDVKM. This CDR3 has 16 residues. The CDR3 loop is CASSLWAGSMNTEAFF. The DNA of the CDR3 is TGTGCCAGCAGTTTATGGGCAGGAAGCATGAACACTGAAGCTTTCTTT.

The chain carries TRBV9 and TRBJ1-2; TRBD1 matches at 7 bases. The length of the CDR3 is 14 residues. Per germline, CDR1 SGDLS and CDR2 YYNGEE. The ends lost 4 bases at V and 5 bases at J; junction bases unmatched: 8. The CDR3 region has the DNA TGTGCCAGCAGCCGACGGGACAGTCTGTATGGCTACACCTTC. This translates into CASSRRDSLYGYTF.

The chain recombines TRBV29-1 with TRBJ2-2; the match to TRBD1 covers 7 bases. Looked up from germline, CDR1 is SQVTM and CDR2 is ANQGSEA. The V and J ends lost 5 bases and 5 bases, in that order; junction bases with no gene match: 2. The CDR3 totals 12 residues. The CDR3, as DNA: TGCAGCGTTATGACAGGGACCGGGGAGCTGTTTTTT. Protein product: CSVMTGTGELFF.

By share, this clone counts as medium-sized (0.01 to 0.1%). This sequence joins TRBV9 and TRBJ1-3; D unclear. The V end lost 4 bases, the J end lost 0 bases, and 5 bases lay between the germline ends. This CDR3 region has 13 residues. Germline V lookup: CDR1 SGDLS, CDR2 YYNGEE. The DNA for the CDR3 is TGTGCCAGCAGCCGTTACTCTGGAAACACCATATATTTT. Protein product: CASSRYSGNTIYF.

The CDR3 protein is CASHHGYGYTF. In nucleotides, the CDR3 is TGTGCCAGTCACCATGGCTATGGCTACACCTTC. The chain uses TRBV28 and TRBJ1-2; D not resolved. Germline CDR1 reads MDHEN; CDR2 reads SYDVKM. V shed 9 bases and J shed 4 bases, with 9 bases lying between them. The CDR3 sequence is 11 residues long.

J is TRBJ2-2 and V is TRBV2, with 7 bases identical to TRBD1. Germline loops: CDR1 SNHLY, CDR2 FYNNEI. The CDR3 extends over 16 amino acids. V lost 5 bases to trimming and J lost 1 base; unmatched junction nucleotides: 7. CDR3 DNA: TGTGCCAGCAGTCTTCATCGGACAGGGAACACCGGGGAGCTGTTTTTT. Its protein product is CASSLHRTGNTGELFF.

As concerns this clone: The junction departs from germline at one end; a sequencing error may be responsible. J is TRBJ2-7 and V is TRBV12-5, with D maybe TRBD1 (6 bases). Per the germline V gene, CDR1 is LGHNT and CDR2 is FRNRAP. The CDR3 is 17 residues long. The CDR3 loop is CASALVYRVDRTYEQYF. The CDR3, as DNA: TGTGCTAGTGCTTTGGTCTATCGGGTGGACAGAACCTACGAGCAGTACTTC. Using reference TRBV12-5 and TRBJ2-7 for the parts outside the CDR3, the full variable domain is DARVTQTPRHKVTEMGQEVTMRCQPILGHNTVFWYRQTMMQGLELLAYFRNRAPLDDSGMPKDRFSAEMPDATLATLKIQPSEPRDSAVYFCASALVYRVDRTYEQYFGPGTRLTVT.